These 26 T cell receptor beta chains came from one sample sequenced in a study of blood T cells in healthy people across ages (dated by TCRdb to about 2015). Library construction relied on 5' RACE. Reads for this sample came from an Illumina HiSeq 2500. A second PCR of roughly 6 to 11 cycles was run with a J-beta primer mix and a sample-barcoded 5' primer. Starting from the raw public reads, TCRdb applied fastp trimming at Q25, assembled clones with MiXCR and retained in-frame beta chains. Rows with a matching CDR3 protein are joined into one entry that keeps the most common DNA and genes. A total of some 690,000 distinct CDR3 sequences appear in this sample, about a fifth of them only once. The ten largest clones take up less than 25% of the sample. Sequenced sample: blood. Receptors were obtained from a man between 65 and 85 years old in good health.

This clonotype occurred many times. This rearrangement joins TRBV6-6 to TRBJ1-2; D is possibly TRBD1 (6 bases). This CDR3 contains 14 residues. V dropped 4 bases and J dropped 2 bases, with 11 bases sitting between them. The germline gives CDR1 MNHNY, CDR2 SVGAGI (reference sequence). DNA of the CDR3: TGTGCCAGCAGTTCAAAAGGACAGAACTATGGCTACACCTTC. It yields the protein CASSSKGQNYGYTF.

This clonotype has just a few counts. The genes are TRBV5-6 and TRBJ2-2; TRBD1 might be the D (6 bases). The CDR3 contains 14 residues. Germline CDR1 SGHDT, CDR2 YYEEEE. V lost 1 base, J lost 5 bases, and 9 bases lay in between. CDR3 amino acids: CASSLLQGTGELFF. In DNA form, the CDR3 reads TGTGCCAGCAGCTTGCTACAGGGAACCGGGGAGCTGTTTTTT.

The CDR3 DNA sequence: TGCAGTGCTAGAGGACGGTTCTCCTACGAGCAGTACTTC. Amino acid sequence: CSARGRFSYEQYF. This chain connects TRBV20-1 to TRBJ2-5, with no clear D. The J call may not be correct, given that the DNA end is closer to TRBJ2-7. Germline V gene sequence: CDR1 DFQATT, CDR2 SNEGSKA (reference sequence). The CDR3 contains 13 residues.

CDR3 sequence (DNA): TGTGCCAGCAGCGTCGGACGGGTCAGGGGATTTGGAAACACCATATATTTT. This codes for CASSVGRVRGFGNTIYF. The rearrangement joins TRBV9 to TRBJ1-3; D is perhaps TRBD1 (6 bases). CDR1 and CDR2 (germline): SGDLS, YYNGEE. The CDR3 covers 17 residues. The V end was cut by 2 bases, the J end by 3 bases, with 18 bases between.

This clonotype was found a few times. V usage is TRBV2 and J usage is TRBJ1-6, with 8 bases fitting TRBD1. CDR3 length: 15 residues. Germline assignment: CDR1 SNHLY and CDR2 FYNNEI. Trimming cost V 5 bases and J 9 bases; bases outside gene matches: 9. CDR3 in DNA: TGTGCCAGCAGTCCCTGGACAGGGAGGTCTTCACCCCTCCACTTT. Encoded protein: CASSPWTGRSSPLHF.

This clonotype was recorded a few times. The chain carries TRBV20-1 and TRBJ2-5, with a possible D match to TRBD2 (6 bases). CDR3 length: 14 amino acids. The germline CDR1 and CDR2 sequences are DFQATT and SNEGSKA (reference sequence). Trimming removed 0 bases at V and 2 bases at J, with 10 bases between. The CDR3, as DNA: TGCAGTGCTAGAGAAATTAGCGGTCAAGAGACCCAGTACTTC. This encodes CSAREISGQETQYF.

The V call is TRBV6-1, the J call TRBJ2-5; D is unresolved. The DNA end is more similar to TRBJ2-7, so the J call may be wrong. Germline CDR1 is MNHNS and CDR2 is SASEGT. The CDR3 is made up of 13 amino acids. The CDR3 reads CASSAVPPYEQYF. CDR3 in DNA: TGTGCCAGCAGCGCGGTTCCCCCCTACGAGCAGTACTTC.

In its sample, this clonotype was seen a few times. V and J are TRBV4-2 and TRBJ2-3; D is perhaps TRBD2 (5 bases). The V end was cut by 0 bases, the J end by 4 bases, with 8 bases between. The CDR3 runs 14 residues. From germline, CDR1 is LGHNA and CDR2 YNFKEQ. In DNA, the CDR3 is TGTGCCAGCAGCCAAGACACGGGGTCAGATACGCAGTATTTT. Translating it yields CASSQDTGSDTQYF.

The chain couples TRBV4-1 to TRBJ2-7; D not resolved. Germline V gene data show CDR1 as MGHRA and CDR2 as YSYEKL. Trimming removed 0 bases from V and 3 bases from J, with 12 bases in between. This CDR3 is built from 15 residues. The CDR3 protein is CASSQDSGPFYEQYV. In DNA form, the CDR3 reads TGCGCCAGCAGCCAAGATAGTGGGCCCTTCTACGAGCAGTACGTC.

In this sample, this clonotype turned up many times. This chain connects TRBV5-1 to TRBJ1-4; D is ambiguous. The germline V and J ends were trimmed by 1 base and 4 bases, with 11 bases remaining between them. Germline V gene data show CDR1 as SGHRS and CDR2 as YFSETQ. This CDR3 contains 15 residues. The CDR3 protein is CASSLRPVHNEKLFF. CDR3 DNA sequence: TGCGCCAGCAGCTTGCGGCCAGTACATAATGAAAAACTGTTTTTT.

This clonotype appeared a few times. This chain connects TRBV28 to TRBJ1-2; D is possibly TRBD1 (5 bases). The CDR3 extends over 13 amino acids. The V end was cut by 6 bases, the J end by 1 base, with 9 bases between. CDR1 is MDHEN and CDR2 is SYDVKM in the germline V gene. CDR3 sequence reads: CASRTEINYGYTF. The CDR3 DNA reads TGTGCCAGCAGGACAGAAATTAACTATGGCTACACCTTC.

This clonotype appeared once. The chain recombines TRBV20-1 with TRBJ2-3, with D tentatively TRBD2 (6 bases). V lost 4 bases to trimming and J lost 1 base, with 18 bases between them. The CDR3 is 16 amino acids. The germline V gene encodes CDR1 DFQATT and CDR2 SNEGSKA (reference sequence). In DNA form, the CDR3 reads TGCAGTGCTAAACGGCCGGGACTCGCCCGCACAGATACGCAGTATTTT. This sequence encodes CSAKRPGLARTDTQYF.

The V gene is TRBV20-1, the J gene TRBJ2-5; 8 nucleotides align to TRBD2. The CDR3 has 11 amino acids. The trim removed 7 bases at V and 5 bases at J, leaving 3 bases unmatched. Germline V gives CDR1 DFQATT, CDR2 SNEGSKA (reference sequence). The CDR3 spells CSVSGVETQYF. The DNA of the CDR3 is TGCAGTGTTAGCGGGGTGGAGACCCAGTACTTC.

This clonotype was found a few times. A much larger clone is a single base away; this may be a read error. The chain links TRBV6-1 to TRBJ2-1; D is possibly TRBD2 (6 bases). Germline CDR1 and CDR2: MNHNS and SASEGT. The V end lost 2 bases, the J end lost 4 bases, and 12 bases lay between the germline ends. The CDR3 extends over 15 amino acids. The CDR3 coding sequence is TGTGCCAGCAGTGAACGGGGGAACGGGTACAATGAGCAGTTCTTC. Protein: CASSERGNGYNEQFF.

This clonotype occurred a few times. CDR3 in DNA: TGCAGCGTTGAAGCCGACGGATATAATTCACCCCTCCACTTT. Amino acids: CSVEADGYNSPLHF. The chain combines TRBV29-1 with TRBJ1-6, with D unclear. V shed 1 base and J shed 4 bases, with 8 bases lying between them. The CDR3 consists of 14 residues. CDR1 and CDR2 from the germline V gene are SQVTM and ANQGSEA. Full variable domain (outside the CDR3, taken from reference TRBV29-1 and TRBJ1-6): SAVISQKPSRDICQRGTSLTIQCQVDSQVTMMFWYRQQPGQSLTLIATANQGSEATYESGFVIDKFPISRPNLTFSTLTVSNMSPEDSSIYLCSVEADGYNSPLHFGNGTRLTVT.

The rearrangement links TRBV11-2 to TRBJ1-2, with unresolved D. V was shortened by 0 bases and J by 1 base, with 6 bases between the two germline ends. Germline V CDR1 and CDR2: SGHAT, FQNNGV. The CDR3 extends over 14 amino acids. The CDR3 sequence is CASSLDRINYGYTF. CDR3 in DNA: TGTGCCAGCAGCTTAGATCGGATTAACTATGGCTACACCTTC.

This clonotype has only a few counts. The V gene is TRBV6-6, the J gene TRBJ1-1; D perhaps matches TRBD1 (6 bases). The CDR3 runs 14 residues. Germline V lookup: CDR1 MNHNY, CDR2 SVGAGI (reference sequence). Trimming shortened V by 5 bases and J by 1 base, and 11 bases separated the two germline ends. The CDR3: CASSQGQPNTEAFF. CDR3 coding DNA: TGTGCCAGCAGTCAGGGACAACCGAACACTGAAGCTTTCTTT.

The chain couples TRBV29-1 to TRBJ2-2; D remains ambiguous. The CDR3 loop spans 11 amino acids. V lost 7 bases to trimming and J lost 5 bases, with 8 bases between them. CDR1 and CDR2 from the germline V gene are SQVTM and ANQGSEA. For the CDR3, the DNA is TGCAGCGGAGCAAGAACCGGGGAGCTGTTTTTT. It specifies CSGARTGELFF.

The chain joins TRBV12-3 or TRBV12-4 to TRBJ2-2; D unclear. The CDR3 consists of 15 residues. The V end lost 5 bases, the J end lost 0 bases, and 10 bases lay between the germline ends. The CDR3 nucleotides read TGTGCCAGCAGTCCACGAAGGCCGAACACCGGGGAGCTGTTTTTT. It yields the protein CASSPRRPNTGELFF.

This chain's CDR3 is CSAEGGPEETQYF. CDR3 DNA: TGCAGTGCAGAAGGGGGGCCAGAAGAGACCCAGTACTTC. The V and J genes are TRBV20-1 and TRBJ2-5; D may match TRBD1 or TRBD2 (6 bases each). The germline V gene has CDR1 DFQATT and CDR2 SNEGSKA (reference sequence). V lost 6 bases, J lost 3 bases, and 14 bases lay in between. The CDR3 runs to 13 residues.

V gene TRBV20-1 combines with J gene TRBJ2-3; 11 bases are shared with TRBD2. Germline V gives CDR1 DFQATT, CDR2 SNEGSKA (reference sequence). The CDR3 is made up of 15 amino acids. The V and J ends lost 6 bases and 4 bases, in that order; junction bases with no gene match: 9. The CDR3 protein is CSAPAVAGGADTQYF. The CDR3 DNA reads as TGCAGTGCCCCGGCGGTAGCGGGGGGGGCAGATACGCAGTATTTT.

Here the CDR3 reads CATSRDHGGFLEQYV. The CDR3 nucleotides are TGTGCCACCAGCAGAGATCATGGGGGATTCCTCGAGCAGTACGTC. The rearrangement uses TRBV15 and TRBJ2-5, with D perhaps given as TRBD1 or TRBD2 (5 bases each). Near its end, the DNA agrees better with TRBJ2-7, so the J call may be wrong. Germline V gene lookup returns CDR1 LNHNV and CDR2 YYDKDF (reference sequence). CDR3 length equals 15 residues.

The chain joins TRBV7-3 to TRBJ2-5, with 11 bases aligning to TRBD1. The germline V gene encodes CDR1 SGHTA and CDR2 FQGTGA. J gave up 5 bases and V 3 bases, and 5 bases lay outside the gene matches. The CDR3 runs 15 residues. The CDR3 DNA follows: TGTGCCAGCAGCTTGGACAGGGGGCAATTGGAGACCCAGTACTTC. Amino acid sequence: CASSLDRGQLETQYF. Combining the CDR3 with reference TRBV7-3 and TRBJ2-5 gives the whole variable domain GAGVSQTPSNKVTEKGKYVELRCDPISGHTALYWYRQSLGQGPEFLIYFQGTGAADDSGLPNDRFFAVRPEGSVSTLKIQRTERGDSAVYLCASSLDRGQLETQYFGPGTRLLVL.

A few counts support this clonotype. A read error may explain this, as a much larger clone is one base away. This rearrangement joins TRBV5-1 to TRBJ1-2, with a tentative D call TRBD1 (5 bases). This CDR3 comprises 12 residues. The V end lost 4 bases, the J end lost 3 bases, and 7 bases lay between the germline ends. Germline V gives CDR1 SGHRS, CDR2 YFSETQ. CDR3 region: CASSRDDYGYTF. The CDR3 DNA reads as TGCGCCAGCAGCCGGGACGACTATGGCTACACCTTC.

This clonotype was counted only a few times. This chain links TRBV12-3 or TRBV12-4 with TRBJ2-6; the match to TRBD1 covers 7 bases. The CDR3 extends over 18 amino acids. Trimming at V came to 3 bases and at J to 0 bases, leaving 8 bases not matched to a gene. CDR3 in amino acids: CASSFYRGSSSGANVLTF. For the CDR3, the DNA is TGTGCCAGCAGTTTCTACAGGGGTTCTTCCTCTGGGGCCAACGTCCTGACTTTC.

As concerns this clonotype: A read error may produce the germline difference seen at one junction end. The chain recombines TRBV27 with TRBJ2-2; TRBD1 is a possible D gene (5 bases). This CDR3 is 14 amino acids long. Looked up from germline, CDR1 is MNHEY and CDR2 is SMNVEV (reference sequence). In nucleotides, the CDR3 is TGTGCCAGCAGTTTAGAAAAGGACACCGAGGAGCTGTTTTTT. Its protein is CASSLEKDTEELFF.